Described below is a single T cell receptor (beta chain) sequence and its context. The antigen is not known. The record originates from a study of cytomegalovirus exposure and HLA in healthy donors. Background on the study: HLA-typed donors contributed some 77 million unique TCRs, which were held in an early data release.

Notes on the study in general: TCR beta sequences reportedly predicted the HLA-A and HLA-B alleles of most subjects accurately. Later genetic work tied a missense DCLRE1C variant to beta-chain V and J trimming.

The CDR3 is made up of 13 amino acids. Trimming cost V 1 base and J 5 bases; bases outside gene matches: 0. Germline V gene data show CDR1 as LGHNA and CDR2 as YNFKEQ. The study ran its PCR with 60 Vbeta and 13 Jbeta primers. Only in-frame clones appear in the TCRdb table, and some are missing; sequencing was by immunoSEQ multiplex PCR. In all, the sample yields over 45,000 clones. This TCR was sampled from a young woman in good health and CMV-seronegative. The V call is TRBV4-2, the J call TRBJ2-5; 8 nucleotides line up with TRBD2. Material for sequencing was PBMCs. For the CDR3, the DNA is TGTGCCAGCAGCCAAGGACTAGCGGAGACCCAGTACTTC. Translated, it gives CASSQGLAETQYF.